These 14 T cell receptor beta chains were all obtained from the same sample, sequenced in a study of patients and donors after allogeneic stem cell transplantation. TCRdb reanalysed the RT-PCR reads using MiXCR and keeps one entry per CDR3 protein. The repertoire holds 400,000 to 500,000 distinct CDR3 sequences, with under 20% as singletons. Sequencing was carried out using blood, either unsorted or a sorted T cell fraction (not recorded which). Receptors were obtained from a human donor who was either an allogeneic HSCT recipient or a stem cell or donor lymphocyte infusion donor (not recorded which). It is not recorded whose cells these are; they may come from a transplant donor.

The CDR3 nucleotides read TGTGCCAGCAGTTTACCGGGACTAGCGCCCTACGAGCAGTACTTC. This encodes CASSLPGLAPYEQYF. The V call is TRBV6-2 or TRBV6-3, the J call TRBJ2-7, with TRBD2 matching over 10 bases. This CDR3 is 15 amino acids long. J lost 2 bases, V lost 4 bases, and 5 bases had no gene match. Germline lookup yields CDR1 MNHEY and CDR2 SVGEGT.

This clonotype was picked up a small number of times. The chain is built from TRBV9 and TRBJ2-4; perhaps TRBD2 as D (6 bases). V shed 4 bases and J shed 4 bases, with 15 bases lying between them. The CDR3 is made up of 15 amino acids. The germline CDR1 and CDR2 sequences are SGDLS and YYNGEE. In DNA, the CDR3 is TGTGCCAGCAGCCGTTCATCCGGGGGAAAAAACATTCAGTACTTC. Residues: CASSRSSGGKNIQYF.

The chain employs TRBV6-6 and TRBJ2-7, with 9 bases matching TRBD2. Germline V gene sequence: CDR1 MNHNY, CDR2 SVGAGI (reference sequence). After removal of 7 bases from V and 0 bases from J, the junction contained 1 base not matched to a gene. The CDR3 runs to 13 residues. CDR3 DNA sequence: TGTGCCAGCACTAGCGGGGTCTCCTACGAGCAGTACTTC. Translation gives CASTSGVSYEQYF.

The V gene is TRBV30, the J gene TRBJ1-6; D not certain. The germline V and J ends were trimmed by 2 bases and 8 bases, with 10 bases remaining between them. CDR3 length equals 13 residues. CDR1 is GTSNPN, CDR2 SVGIG, per germline (reference sequence). The CDR3 spells CAWSTEVDSPLHF. The CDR3 DNA sequence: TGTGCCTGGAGTACGGAGGTGGATTCACCCCTCCACTTT.

The V call is TRBV27, the J call TRBJ2-3; TRBD2 is a possible D gene (6 bases). There are 14 residues in the CDR3. The germline gives CDR1 MNHEY, CDR2 SMNVEV (reference sequence). Trimming shortened V by 6 bases and J by 4 bases, and 14 bases separated the two germline ends. In nucleotides, the CDR3 is TGTGCCAGCAGCCCTCGACTAGGATCAGATACGCAGTATTTT. Residues: CASSPRLGSDTQYF.

This clonotype was observed a few times. The chain recombines TRBV5-6 with TRBJ2-3; tentative D call: TRBD2 (5 bases). The germline V and J ends were trimmed by 1 base and 14 bases, with 17 bases remaining between them. Germline V gene lookup returns CDR1 SGHDT and CDR2 YYEEEE. The CDR3 extends over 13 amino acids. The CDR3: CASSLQRSGMGYF. The CDR3, as DNA: TGTGCCAGCAGCTTGCAGCGGAGCGGAATGGGGTATTTT.

There are a few counts of this clonotype. The chain combines TRBV7-9 with TRBJ2-1, with 14 bases lining up with TRBD2. V trimming: 6 bases; J trimming: 8 bases; junction bases outside the gene matches: 9. Germline V gene data show CDR1 as SEHNR and CDR2 as FQNEAQ (reference sequence). CDR3 size: 16 residues. CDR3 nucleotide sequence: TGTGCCAGCAGTTCCGGGACTAGCGGGAGTAGCTATGAGCAGTTCTTC. This translates into CASSSGTSGSSYEQFF.

The V call is TRBV18, the J call TRBJ1-5; maybe TRBD1 (5 bases). The length of the CDR3 is 13 residues. The germline V gene encodes CDR1 KGHSH and CDR2 LQKENI. Deletions cut 5 bases from V and 6 bases from J, with 11 bases between. The CDR3 DNA reads TGTGCCAGCTCAGAGGGGTTGGGTCAGCCCCAGCATTTT. As protein: CASSEGLGQPQHF. Combining the CDR3 with reference TRBV18 and TRBJ1-5 gives the whole variable domain NAGVMQNPRHLVRRRGQEARLRCSPMKGHSHVYWYRQLPEEGLKFMVYLQKENIIDESGMPKERFSAEFPKEGPSILRIQQVVRGDSAAYFCASSEGLGQPQHFGDGTRLSIL.

A note on this clonotype: A much larger clone sits a single nucleotide away, making a read error possible. The chain uses TRBV5-1 and TRBJ2-1; 7 bases are a match to TRBD2. Looked up from germline, CDR1 is SGHRS and CDR2 is YFSETQ. There are 15 residues in the CDR3. The CDR3 sequence: CDSSPGLRLKHEQFF. DNA of the CDR3: TGCGACAGCAGCCCGGGACTACGCCTTAAACATGAGCAGTTCTTC.

The chain is built from TRBV6-5 and TRBJ1-1, with D possibly matching TRBD1 (5 bases). Per the germline V gene, CDR1 is MNHEY and CDR2 is SVGAGI. Trimming stripped 3 bases from V and 5 bases from J, with 16 bases between. CDR3 length: 15 residues. DNA of the CDR3: TGTGCCAGCAGTTATCTGGGGTTGGAGGGGACTGAAGCTTTCTTT. This translates into CASSYLGLEGTEAFF.

The J gene is TRBJ1-1, the V gene TRBV4-2; unclear D gene. Germline assignment: CDR1 LGHNA and CDR2 YNFKEQ. Trimming cost V 0 bases and J 5 bases, with 10 bases left between them. The CDR3 sequence is 14 residues long. The CDR3 protein is CASSQDLGRTEAFF. The CDR3 nucleotides read TGTGCCAGCAGCCAAGATTTAGGGAGGACTGAAGCTTTCTTT.

This chain connects TRBV4-1 to TRBJ1-6; 9 positions agree with TRBD1. Germline CDR1 MGHRA, CDR2 YSYEKL. The V segment lost 3 bases and the J segment 8 bases; nucleotides outside the gene matches: 5. There are 15 residues in the CDR3. In DNA, the CDR3 is TGCGCCAGCAGCCAGTTACAGGGGGCCTATTCACCCCTCCACTTT. Translation gives CASSQLQGAYSPLHF.

This clonotype was observed a few times. The chain carries TRBV24-1 and TRBJ2-3, with D hard to call. The V end was cut by 0 bases, the J end by 4 bases, with 7 bases between. This CDR3 has 14 amino acids. Germline V lookup: CDR1 KGHDR, CDR2 SFDVKD. CDR3 in amino acids: CATSDLLGADTQYF. CDR3 DNA sequence: TGTGCCACCAGTGATTTGCTGGGTGCAGATACGCAGTATTTT.

This chain connects TRBV6-1 to TRBJ1-1; no reliable D call. The CDR3 spans 13 residues. CDR1 is MNHNS, CDR2 SASEGT, per germline. Trimming took 3 bases from V and 3 from J, leaving 8 bases between them. The CDR3 bases are TGTGCCAGCAGTGACAGGCGATACACTGAAGCTTTCTTT. It encodes CASSDRRYTEAFF.